The sequence of this T cell receptor beta chain was determined in a study of shared clonotypes between healthy human individuals. Assay: immunoSEQ multiplex PCR; the TCRdb copy retains only in-frame clones and omits some. The sample consists of some 630,000 clones, 95% to 97% of them appearing once. Terminally differentiated effector memory CD45RA+ cells were excluded from the naive CD8 cells, which were CD45RO-negative and positively selected for CCR7. CDR3 length equals 14 residues. Germline loops: CDR1 MNHEY, CDR2 SMNVEV (reference sequence). Between the trimmed V and J ends, which lost 5 bases and 5 bases, there was a span of 15 bases.

Material for sequencing was naive CD8+ T cells sorted from blood. The chain is built from TRBV27 and TRBJ1-1; TRBD1 might be the D (5 bases). This sequence was found in a woman in her twenties or thirties in good health. The CDR3 sequence is CASSPGTAETEAFF. The CDR3 DNA reads as TGTGCCAGCAGTCCCGGGACGGCCGAGACTGAAGCTTTCTTT.